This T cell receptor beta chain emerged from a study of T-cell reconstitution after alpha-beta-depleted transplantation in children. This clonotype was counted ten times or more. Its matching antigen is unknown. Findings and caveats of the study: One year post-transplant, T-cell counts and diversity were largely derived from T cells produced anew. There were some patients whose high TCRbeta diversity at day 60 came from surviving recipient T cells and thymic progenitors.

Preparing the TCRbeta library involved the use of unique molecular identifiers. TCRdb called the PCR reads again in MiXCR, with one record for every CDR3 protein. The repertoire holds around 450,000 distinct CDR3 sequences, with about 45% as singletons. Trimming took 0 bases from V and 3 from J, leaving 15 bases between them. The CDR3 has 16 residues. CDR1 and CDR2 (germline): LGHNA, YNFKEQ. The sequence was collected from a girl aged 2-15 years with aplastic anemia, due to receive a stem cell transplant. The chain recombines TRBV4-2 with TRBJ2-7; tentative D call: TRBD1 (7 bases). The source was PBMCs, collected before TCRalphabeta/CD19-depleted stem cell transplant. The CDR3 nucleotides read TGTGCCAGCAGCCAAGAGGGCCAGGGGGGAGTCTACGAGCAGTACTTC. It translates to CASSQEGQGGVYEQYF.